The entry below gives a single T cell receptor beta chain sequence along with its context. In the authors' methods: Researchers report that nucleated cell counts were estimated from reference gene primer amplification. TCRdb's copy holds only in-frame clones and misses some; the assay was immunoSEQ multiplex PCR. V, J and clone size are those of that table, while D and trimming were read from the DNA. The sample comprises some 250,000 clones, about 86% of which are singletons, and more than 9.5% rests with the top ten. This sample stems from a study of blood T cell repertoires in COVID-19. Across the study: COVID-19 samples, acute and convalescent, were from the United States, Italy and Spain. T cells, B-cell-depleted T cells, or PBMCs supplied cDNA or gDNA.

The germline V and J ends were trimmed by 1 base and 2 bases, with 8 bases remaining between them. The CDR3 runs 14 residues. The germline CDR1 and CDR2 sequences are LGHDT and YNNKEL (reference sequence). This TCR was sampled from a woman older than 75 with acute or convalescent COVID-19. The gene calls are TRBV3-1 (or the pseudogene TRBV3-2) and TRBJ2-5; D is perhaps TRBD1 (5 bases). Sequencing was performed on peripheral blood. The CDR3 DNA sequence: TGTGCCAGCAGCCAAGGCCCAGGGCAAGAGACCCAGTACTTC. Amino acid sequence: CASSQGPGQETQYF.